The 29 T cell receptor beta chains reported below all come from one sample, sequenced in a study of OX40 agonist ivuxolimab in advanced cancers. Only in-frame clones appear in the TCRdb table, and some are missing; sequencing was by immunoSEQ multiplex PCR. Of around 100,000 clones in the sample, 89% are singletons; the top ten hold about 0.31%. Sequenced here: CD4+ or CD8+ T cells sorted from blood, sampled in a trial of the OX40 agonist ivuxolimab. The receptors come from an adult with an advanced solid tumor such as melanoma, head and neck, liver or kidney cancer.

This chain links TRBV4-2 with TRBJ1-6; perhaps TRBD1 as D (6 bases). Trimming took off 1 base at V and 10 bases at J, with 14 bases between the two ends. This CDR3 is built from 15 residues. Per germline, CDR1 LGHNA and CDR2 YNFKEQ. CDR3 nucleotides: TGTGCCAGCAGCCAAGGAAAACAGGGAGGCTCACCCCTCCACTTT. Its protein is CASSQGKQGGSPLHF.

The chain carries TRBV11-3 and TRBJ2-7, with a possible D match to TRBD1 (6 bases). The CDR3 contains 14 residues. Germline CDR1 and CDR2: SGHNT and YENEEA. V was pared by 4 bases and J by 0 bases, with 10 bases between. The CDR3 DNA is TGTGCCAGCAGCTCAGGGGCCAACTCCTACGAGCAGTACTTC. Translated: CASSSGANSYEQYF.

This chain uses TRBV19 with TRBJ2-1; D is uncertain. From germline, CDR1 is LNHDA and CDR2 SQIVND (reference sequence). V shed 6 bases and J shed 10 bases, with 13 bases lying between them. The CDR3 has 12 residues. CDR3 amino acids: CASSTLLREQFF. Here the CDR3 DNA reads TGTGCCAGTAGCACCCTTTTGCGCGAGCAGTTCTTC.

The chain employs TRBV10-3 and TRBJ2-7, with TRBD1 matching over 8 bases. Germline values: CDR1 ENHRY, CDR2 SYGVKD. The trim removed 0 bases at V and 2 bases at J, leaving 6 bases unmatched. The CDR3 has 16 residues. In DNA, the CDR3 is TGTGCCATCAGTGAGTCAGGGACAGGCGGAACCTACGAGCAGTACTTC. Encoded protein: CAISESGTGGTYEQYF.

The V and J genes are TRBV4-2 and TRBJ1-5; D unclear. Germline values: CDR1 LGHNA, CDR2 YNFKEQ. Trimming stripped 0 bases from V and 0 bases from J, with 18 bases between. The CDR3 sequence is 19 residues long. The CDR3 reads CASSQDLLAATYSNQPQHF. The CDR3 nucleotides read TGTGCCAGCAGCCAAGATTTGTTGGCAGCGACCTATAGCAATCAGCCCCAGCATTTT.

The V call is TRBV28, the J call TRBJ2-7; D remains ambiguous. The CDR3 has 13 residues. Germline CDR1 reads MDHEN; CDR2 reads SYDVKM. V was cut by 7 bases and J by 5 bases, with 15 bases left in between. The CDR3 DNA follows: TGTGCCAGCACCTTAACGGGTTCTCACGAGCAGTACTTC. The encoded protein is CASTLTGSHEQYF.

The chain employs TRBV28 and TRBJ2-1; D is unclear. The ends were cut back, 7 bases at V and 6 bases at J, with 13 bases in the middle. The CDR3 sequence is 13 residues long. Looked up from germline, CDR1 is MDHEN and CDR2 is SYDVKM. CDR3 DNA: TGTGCCAGCACCTCGCAGCCGCGCAATGAGCAGTTCTTC. Translating gives CASTSQPRNEQFF.

The gene calls are TRBV7-2 and TRBJ2-7, with D maybe TRBD1 (6 bases). From germline, CDR1 is SGHTA and CDR2 FQGNSA. This CDR3 has 12 residues. V dropped 8 bases and J dropped 9 bases, with 17 bases sitting between them. CDR3 region: CASSTPGALQYF. The CDR3 bases are TGTGCCAGCTCTACCCCAGGGGCCTTGCAGTACTTC. Looking up the rest from reference TRBV7-2 and TRBJ2-7 gives the full variable domain: GAGVSQSPSNKVTEKGKDVELRCDPISGHTALYWYRQSLGQGLEFLIYFQGNSAPDKSGLPSDRFSAERTGGSVSTLTIQRTQQEDSAVYLCASSTPGALQYFGPGTRLTVT.

V usage is TRBV7-9 and J usage is TRBJ1-3; the D is unclear. Trimming took 5 bases from V and 1 from J, leaving 6 bases between them. The germline CDR1 and CDR2 sequences are SEHNR and FQNEAQ (reference sequence). This CDR3 region has 13 residues. The DNA for the CDR3 is TGTGCCAGCAGCCTCTCATCTGGAAACACCATATATTTT. Protein sequence: CASSLSSGNTIYF.

The chain links TRBV19 to TRBJ2-7; 7 bases agree with TRBD2. Germline CDR1 LNHDA, CDR2 SQIVND (reference sequence). The V segment lost 4 bases and the J segment 7 bases; nucleotides outside the gene matches: 7. The CDR3 totals 13 residues. The DNA for the CDR3 is TGTGCCAGTAGTACGGAGGGACTATCTGAGCAGTACTTC. This sequence encodes CASSTEGLSEQYF.

The chain recombines TRBV30 with TRBJ2-2; 7 bases align to TRBD1. V was clipped by 3 bases and J by 1 base; unmatched bases: 2. This CDR3 comprises 14 residues. CDR1 and CDR2 from the germline V gene are GTSNPN and SVGIG (reference sequence). The DNA of the CDR3 is TGTGCCTGGAGGAGGACAGGGAACACCGGGGAGCTGTTTTTT. Its protein is CAWRRTGNTGELFF.

The chain's CDR3 is CASSLKREVEETQYF. CDR3 sequence (DNA): TGTGCCAGCAGCTTGAAGCGGGAGGTGGAAGAGACCCAGTACTTC. The V call is TRBV7-2, the J call TRBJ2-5; 9 bases agree with TRBD2. The J segment lost 3 bases and the V segment lost 3 bases, leaving 5 bases of the junction unmatched. Germline V lookup: CDR1 SGHTA, CDR2 FQGNSA. The CDR3 consists of 15 residues.

The chain uses TRBV9 and TRBJ2-3; TRBD2 matches 7 bases. This CDR3 comprises 15 residues. Germline V gene lookup returns CDR1 SGDLS and CDR2 YYNGEE. The ends lost 2 bases at V and 0 bases at J; junction bases unmatched: 3. The CDR3 DNA sequence: TGTGCCAGCAGCGTTAGCGGGTACAGCACAGATACGCAGTATTTT. Amino acid sequence: CASSVSGYSTDTQYF.

The V and J genes are TRBV28 and TRBJ2-1; possibly TRBD1 for D (6 bases). The CDR3 extends over 13 amino acids. The V and J ends lost 6 bases and 10 bases respectively, with 16 bases between them. Germline CDR1 reads MDHEN; CDR2 reads SYDVKM. CDR3 loop: CASSLSRGSEQFF. In DNA, the CDR3 is TGTGCCAGCAGCCTCAGCAGGGGATCGGAGCAGTTCTTC.

This clone has a handful of counts. The V gene is TRBV2, the J gene TRBJ1-2; D call uncertain. The CDR3 consists of 14 residues. Trimming shortened V by 4 bases and J by 2 bases, and 11 bases separated the two germline ends. CDR1 and CDR2 from the germline V gene are SNHLY and FYNNEI. The CDR3 region has the DNA TGTGCCAGCAGTGGAGGGCCCCTCAACTATGGCTACACCTTC. Translation: CASSGGPLNYGYTF.

V is TRBV18 and J is TRBJ2-1, with a tentative D call TRBD2 (5 bases). The CDR3 covers 15 residues. Deletions cut 3 bases from V and 5 bases from J, with 14 bases between. Germline lookup yields CDR1 KGHSH and CDR2 LQKENI. This CDR3 reads CASSPSGALNNEQFF. The CDR3 nucleotides read TGTGCCAGCTCACCGAGCGGCGCCCTCAACAATGAGCAGTTCTTC. The whole variable domain, remainder taken from reference TRBV18 and TRBJ2-1, is NAGVMQNPRHLVRRRGQEARLRCSPMKGHSHVYWYRQLPEEGLKFMVYLQKENIIDESGMPKERFSAEFPKEGPSILRIQQVVRGDSAAYFCASSPSGALNNEQFFGPGTRLTVL.

V usage is TRBV14 and J usage is TRBJ1-2; 7 nucleotides agree with TRBD1. Trimming cost V 2 bases and J 3 bases; bases outside gene matches: 9. Germline assignment: CDR1 SGHDN and CDR2 FVKESK. The CDR3 covers 16 residues. DNA for the CDR3: TGTGCCAGCAGCCAAACGACAGGGCGTACTGACTATGGCTACACCTTC. Its protein product is CASSQTTGRTDYGYTF.

The chain recombines TRBV4-3 with TRBJ1-6; D perhaps matches TRBD1 (5 bases). Trimming removed 0 bases from V and 10 bases from J, with 16 bases in between. The CDR3 runs 16 residues. Germline V lookup: CDR1 LGHNA, CDR2 YSLEER. CDR3 loop: CASSQDGAGKRSPLHF. CDR3 sequence (DNA): TGCGCCAGCAGCCAAGACGGGGCGGGGAAGAGATCACCCCTCCACTTT.

J is TRBJ1-2 and V is TRBV10-3, with D possibly being TRBD1 (6 bases). The CDR3 is made up of 14 amino acids. Germline CDR1 and CDR2: ENHRY and SYGVKD. V lost 2 bases, J lost 4 bases, and 11 bases lay in between. In DNA, the CDR3 is TGTGCCATCAGTGAGACAGGGTCGGGCTATGGCTACACCTTC. Protein product: CAISETGSGYGYTF.

This clone was seen only a few times. One end of the junction does not line up with germline, which may come from a read error. The rearrangement links TRBV19 to TRBJ1-1; D is perhaps TRBD1 (5 bases). The CDR3 has 11 amino acids. Per germline, CDR1 LNHDA and CDR2 SQIVND (reference sequence). The CDR3 nucleotides are TGTGCCAGTAGTATGGGGACTGTAGCTTTCTTT. Translated: CASSMGTVAFF. The full variable domain, with the rest looked up from reference TRBV19 and TRBJ1-1, is DGGITQSPKYLFRKEGQNVTLSCEQNLNHDAMYWYRQDPGQGLRLIYYSQIVNDFQKGDIAEGYSVSREKKESFPLTVTSAQKNPTAFYLCASSMGTVAFFGQGTRLTVV.

This chain joins TRBV30 and TRBJ2-1, with 14 bases that match TRBD2. The length of the CDR3 is 18 residues. Trimming cost V 2 bases and J 9 bases; bases outside gene matches: 15. The germline gives CDR1 GTSNPN, CDR2 SVGIG (reference sequence). The CDR3 nucleotides read TGTGCCTGGAGTTCTACCTTAAGGACTAGCGGGAGGAGGTTTGAGCAGTTCTTC. This translates into CAWSSTLRTSGRRFEQFF.

This clone appeared a few times. The gene calls are TRBV10-3 and TRBJ1-5; perhaps TRBD1 as D (5 bases). The CDR3 has 13 amino acids. Trimming removed 8 bases at V and 4 bases at J, with 12 bases between. Looked up from germline, CDR1 is ENHRY and CDR2 is SYGVKD. CDR3 residues: CAIRGNQNQPQHF. CDR3 DNA sequence: TGTGCCATCCGGGGGAATCAGAATCAGCCCCAGCATTTT.

This chain uses TRBV7-8 with TRBJ1-5; 7 positions match TRBD1. Germline trimming cut 5 bases from V and 1 base from J; bases unmatched to any gene: 8. From germline, CDR1 is SGHVS and CDR2 FQNEAQ. The CDR3 loop spans 16 amino acids. CDR3 nucleotide sequence: TGTGCCAGCAGCAAAGACAGGGCTGGAAGCAATCAGCCCCAGCATTTT. Amino acid sequence: CASSKDRAGSNQPQHF. The full variable domain, rest sourced from reference TRBV7-8 and TRBJ1-5, is GAGVSQSPRYKVAKRGQDVALRCDPISGHVSLFWYQQALGQGPEFLTYFQNEAQLDKSGLPSDRFFAERPEGSVSTLKIQRTQQEDSAVYLCASSKDRAGSNQPQHFGDGTRLSIL.

A single count supports this clone. The chain recombines TRBV5-1 with TRBJ2-5; tentatively, D is TRBD1 (7 bases). Germline V gene data show CDR1 as SGHRS and CDR2 as YFSETQ. There are 15 residues in the CDR3. Between the trimmed V and J ends, which lost 4 bases and 2 bases, there was a span of 15 bases. The CDR3 bases are TGCGCCAGCAGCACAGGTGCGGGACAGCAAGAGACCCAGTACTTC. It is translated as CASSTGAGQQETQYF.

This chain connects TRBV5-4 to TRBJ2-5; no firm D call. The V end was cut by 5 bases, the J end by 2 bases, with 13 bases between. This CDR3 region has 14 residues. Germline V gene lookup returns CDR1 SGHNT and CDR2 YYREEE (reference sequence). DNA for the CDR3: TGTGCCAGCAGACTGGAGAGGATTCAAGAGACCCAGTACTTC. Translating it yields CASRLERIQETQYF.

The chain's CDR3 is CASSPPRETNTEAFF. As DNA, the CDR3 is TGTGCCAGCTCACCACCGCGGGAAACAAACACTGAAGCTTTCTTT. The V call is TRBV18, the J call TRBJ1-1; unclear D gene. The germline V gene encodes CDR1 KGHSH and CDR2 LQKENI. This CDR3 is built from 15 residues. The V end lost 0 bases, the J end lost 2 bases, and 10 bases lay between the germline ends.

V and J are TRBV7-9 and TRBJ2-5; tentative D call: TRBD1 (6 bases). CDR1 is SEHNR, CDR2 FQNEAQ, per germline (reference sequence). The length of the CDR3 is 15 residues. V lost 2 bases to trimming and J lost 4 bases, with 14 bases between them. Here the CDR3 reads CASSLLTGGPETQYF. In DNA, the CDR3 is TGTGCCAGCAGCTTACTGACAGGTGGGCCAGAGACCCAGTACTTC.

V gene TRBV5-6 combines with J gene TRBJ2-7; 9 bases line up with TRBD2. Trimming at V came to 0 bases and at J to 5 bases, leaving 9 bases not matched to a gene. The CDR3 sequence is 16 residues long. Germline V gives CDR1 SGHDT, CDR2 YYEEEE. CDR3 residues: CASSLAWDSGSDEQYF. CDR3 nucleotide sequence: TGTGCCAGCAGCTTGGCCTGGGATAGCGGGAGCGACGAGCAGTACTTC.

The gene calls are TRBV6-1 and TRBJ1-2; unclear D gene. This CDR3 comprises 14 residues. Germline V lookup: CDR1 MNHNS, CDR2 SASEGT. Trimming shortened V by 1 base and J by 0 bases, and 6 bases separated the two germline ends. The CDR3 is CASSEGHANYGYTF. The CDR3 nucleotides are TGTGCCAGCAGTGAAGGACACGCTAACTATGGCTACACCTTC.